This TCR beta chain originates from a study of T-cell memory formation after mild COVID-19. TCRdb used MiXCR to reprocess the 5' RACE reads, holding one entry per CDR3 protein. This table holds about 400,000 distinct CDR3 sequences, about 22% found once. This clonotype turned up a few times. The CDR3 has 16 amino acids. Trimming stripped 5 bases from V and 0 bases from J, with 14 bases between. CDR1 is SGHVS, CDR2 FNYEAQ, per germline. Specimen: PBMCs or a T cell subset sorted from them (not recorded which). The chain has TRBV7-6 and TRBJ1-3; a possible D gene is TRBD1 (5 bases). This sequence was found in an adult woman who had mild COVID-19 (a few samples of this study predate the infection). Cell type and time point are not known. The CDR3 DNA reads as TGTGCCAGCAGCGTGCAGGGAACCCACTCTGGAAACACCATATATTTT. Translation: CASSVQGTHSGNTIYF.